The clone carrying this T cell receptor (beta chain) has a count of ten or more. The data were taken from a study of T-cell reconstitution after alpha-beta-depleted transplantation in children. V was shortened by 5 bases and J by 4 bases, with 20 bases between the two germline ends. The CDR3 is 16 residues long. Molecular barcoding with unique molecular identifiers was used for the TCRbeta library. TCRdb analysed the PCR reads with MiXCR anew, one entry per CDR3 protein. The data show fewer than 550,000 distinct CDR3 sequences, more than 9.5% seen once. The sample here was PBMCs, mostly from graft donor cells, taken 180 days after TCRalphabeta/CD19-depleted stem cell transplant. This TCR was recovered from a female patient under 10 years old who had a stem cell transplant for aplastic anemia, so the T cells may come from the graft donor. The V call is TRBV12-3 or TRBV12-4, the J call TRBJ2-5, with D possibly matching TRBD1 (7 bases). The CDR3 sequence is CASSPQVRGRRETQYF. As DNA, the CDR3 is TGTGCCAGCAGTCCCCAGGTCAGGGGGAGGCGAGAGACCCAGTACTTC.